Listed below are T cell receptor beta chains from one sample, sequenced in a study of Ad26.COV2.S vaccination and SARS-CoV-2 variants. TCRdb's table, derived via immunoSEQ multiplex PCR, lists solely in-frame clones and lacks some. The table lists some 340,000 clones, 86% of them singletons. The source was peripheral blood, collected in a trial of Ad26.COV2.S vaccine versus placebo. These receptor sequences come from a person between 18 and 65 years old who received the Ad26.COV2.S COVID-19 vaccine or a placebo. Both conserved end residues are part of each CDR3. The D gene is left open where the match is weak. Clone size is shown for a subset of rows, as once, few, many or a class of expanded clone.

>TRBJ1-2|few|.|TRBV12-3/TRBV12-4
CASSLTVNYGYTF
TGTGCCAGCAGTTTAACGGTAAACTATGGCTACACCTTC
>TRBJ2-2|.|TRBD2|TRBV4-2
CASSQDQAGGTRTGELFF
TGTGCCAGCAGCCAAGATCAAGCGGGGGGGACGAGGACCGGGGAGCTGTTTTTT
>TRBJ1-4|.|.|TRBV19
CASSSRGTGLTNEKLFF
TGTGCCAGTAGTTCGAGAGGCACAGGTCTAACTAATGAAAAACTGTTTTTT
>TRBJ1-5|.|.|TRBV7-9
CASSLEGGNQPQHF
TGTGCCAGCAGCTTAGAAGGGGGCAATCAGCCCCAGCATTTT
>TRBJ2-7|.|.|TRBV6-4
CASSECCGGGGIYEQYF
TGTGCCAGCAGTGAATGTTGTGGGGGAGGGGGGATCTACGAGCAGTACTTC
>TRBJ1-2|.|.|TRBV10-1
CASIPGRTPYGYTF
TGCGCCAGCATTCCGGGACGGACGCCTTATGGCTACACCTTC
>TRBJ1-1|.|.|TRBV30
CAWVLIEGAEAFF
TGTGCCTGGGTACTTATAGAGGGAGCTGAAGCTTTCTTT
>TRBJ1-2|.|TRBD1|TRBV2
CASSQGVDRGGGYTF
TGTGCCAGCAGTCAAGGGGTGGACAGGGGAGGAGGCTACACCTTC
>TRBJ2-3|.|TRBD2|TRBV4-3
CASSQALSGGATDTQYF
TGCGCCAGCAGCCAAGCCCTAAGCGGGGGGGCCACAGATACGCAGTATTTT
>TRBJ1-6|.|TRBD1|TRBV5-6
CASSRDRASPLHF
TGTGCCAGCAGCCGGGACAGGGCTTCACCCCTCCACTTT
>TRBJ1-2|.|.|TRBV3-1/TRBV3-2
CASSQDLWRGRANYGYTF
TGTGCCAGCAGCCAAGATCTTTGGCGGGGGAGGGCCAACTATGGCTACACCTTC
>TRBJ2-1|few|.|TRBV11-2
CASSSEELEQFF
TGTGCCAGCAGCTCGGAGGAGCTGGAGCAGTTCTTC
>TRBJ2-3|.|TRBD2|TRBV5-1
CASSAGGVSTDTQYF
TGCGCCAGCAGCGCCGGGGGGGTTAGCACAGATACGCAGTATTTT
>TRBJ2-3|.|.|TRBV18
CASSPSMEDTQYF
TGTGCCAGCTCACCTTCGATGGAAGATACGCAGTATTTT
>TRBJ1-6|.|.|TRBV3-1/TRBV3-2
CASSQEWVGANSPLHF
TGTGCCAGCAGCCAAGAGTGGGTGGGAGCGAATTCACCCCTCCACTTT